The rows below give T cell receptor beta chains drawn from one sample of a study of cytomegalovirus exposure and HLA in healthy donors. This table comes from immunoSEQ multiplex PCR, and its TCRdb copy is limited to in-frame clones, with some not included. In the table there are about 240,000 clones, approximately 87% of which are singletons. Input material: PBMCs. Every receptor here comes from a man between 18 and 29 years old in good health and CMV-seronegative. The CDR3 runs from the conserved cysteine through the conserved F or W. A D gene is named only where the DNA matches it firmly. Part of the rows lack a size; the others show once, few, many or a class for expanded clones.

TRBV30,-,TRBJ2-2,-,TGTGCCTGGGCATGGCACACCGGGGAGCTGTTTTTT,CAWAWHTGELFF
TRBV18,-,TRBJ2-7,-,TGTGCCAGCTCACCGAGCTCCTACGAGCAGTACTTC,CASSPSSYEQYF
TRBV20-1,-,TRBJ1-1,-,TGCAGTATGTTAGCAGCGCCCGAAGCTTTCTTT,CSMLAAPEAFF
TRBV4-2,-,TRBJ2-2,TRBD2,TGTGCCAGCAGCGCCCCGGGACTAGCGAGCACCGGGGAGCTGTTTTTT,CASSAPGLASTGELFF
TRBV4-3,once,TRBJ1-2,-,TGCGCCAGCAGCCAAGGGGGGGGTCGCTACACCTTC,CASSQGGGRYTF
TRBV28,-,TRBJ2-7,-,TGTGCCAGCAGTTTTTGGCTTTACGAGCAGTACTTC,CASSFWLYEQYF
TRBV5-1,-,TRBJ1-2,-,TGCGCCAGCAGCCCCGACGGGGGGGCTGGATTATCTGGCTACACCTTC,CASSPDGGAGLSGYTF
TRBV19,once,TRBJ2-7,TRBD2,TGTGCCAGTAGTCCTTTACCAGGGAGGGACGAGCAGTACTTC,CASSPLPGRDEQYF
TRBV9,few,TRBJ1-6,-,TGTGCCAGCAGCGTAGGATCGGATTCACCCCTCCACTTT,CASSVGSDSPLHF
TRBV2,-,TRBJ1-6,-,TGTGCCAGCAGAAGCGGGGGGGAAGGGGAATCACCCCTCCACTTT,CASRSGGEGESPLHF
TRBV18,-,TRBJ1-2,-,TGTGCCAGCTCACCATACGGACTGAACTATGGCTACACCTTC,CASSPYGLNYGYTF
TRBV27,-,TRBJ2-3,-,TGTGCCAGCAGTTTAGGCAGGGCATCCGATACGCAGTATTTT,CASSLGRASDTQYF
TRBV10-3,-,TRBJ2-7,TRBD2,TGTGCCATCAGTGGGGGAGCGGGAGGGCTTAGGGACGAGCAGTACTTC,CAISGGAGGLRDEQYF
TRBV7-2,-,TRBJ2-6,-,TGTGCCAGCAGCTTAGTCGGGGGCTCTGGGGCCAACGTCCTGACTTTC,CASSLVGGSGANVLTF
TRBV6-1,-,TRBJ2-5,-,TGTGCCAGCAGTGAATATCGCGGAGGAAGAGAGACCCAGTACTTC,CASSEYRGGRETQYF
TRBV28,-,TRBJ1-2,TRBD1,TGTGCCAGCAGTTCCGGAGGACAGGGGCGGTTCGGCTACACCTTC,CASSSGGQGRFGYTF
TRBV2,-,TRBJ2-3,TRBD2,TGTGCCAGCAGTGAAGCGGAACTAGCGGGGCCTAGCACAGATACGCAGTATTTT,CASSEAELAGPSTDTQYF
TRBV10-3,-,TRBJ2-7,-,TGTGCCATCAGTCAGGAACAGGGTCAAAAATACGAGCAGTACTTC,CAISQEQGQKYEQYF
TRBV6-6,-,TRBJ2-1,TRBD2,TGTGCCAGCAGTTACTCGGCTAGCGGCAATGAGCAGTTCTTC,CASSYSASGNEQFF
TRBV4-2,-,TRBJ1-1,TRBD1,TGTGCCAGCAGCCACCAATCTACAGGGGTTGACACTGAAGCTTTCTTT,CASSHQSTGVDTEAFF
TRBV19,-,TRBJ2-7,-,TGTGCCAGTAGTATAGACGCCAGGGCCTTCTACGAGCAGTACTTC,CASSIDARAFYEQYF
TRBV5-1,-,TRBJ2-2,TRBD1,TGCGCCAGCAGCTCGGGACAGGCGAACACCGGGGAGCTGTTTTTT,CASSSGQANTGELFF
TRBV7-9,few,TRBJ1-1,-,TGTGCCAGCAGCTTAATGGGGGCAGGGAACACTGAAGCTTTCTTT,CASSLMGAGNTEAFF
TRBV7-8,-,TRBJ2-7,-,TGTGCCAGCAGCCCAAGGGGGGGGGCGGACTACGAGCAGTACTTC,CASSPRGGADYEQYF
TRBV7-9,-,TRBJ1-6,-,TGTGCCAGCAGCTCGGACAGTTCGAATTCACCCCTCCACTTT,CASSSDSSNSPLHF
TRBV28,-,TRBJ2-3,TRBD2,TGTGCCAGCAGTCTCCAACTAGCGGGAACGCAGTATTTT,CASSLQLAGTQYF
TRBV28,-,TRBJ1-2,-,TGTGCCAGCGGGTTGCTTGGTCGTATGAGGGCGGCAATTAACTATGGCTACACCTTC,CASGLLGRMRAAINYGYTF
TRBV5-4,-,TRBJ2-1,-,TGTGCCAGCAGCTTCAAGCCCGATAACAATGAGCAGTTCTTC,CASSFKPDNNEQFF
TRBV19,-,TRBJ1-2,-,TGTGCCAGTAGTACGGGACATTACTATGGCTACACCTTC,CASSTGHYYGYTF
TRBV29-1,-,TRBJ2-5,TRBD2,TGCAGCGTTGAAGTACGGGGAGGGCAAGAGACCCAGTACTTC,CSVEVRGGQETQYF
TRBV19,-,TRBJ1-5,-,TGTGCCAGTAGTATATCTCCGTATAGCAATCAGCCCCAGCATTTT,CASSISPYSNQPQHF
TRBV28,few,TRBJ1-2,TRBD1,TGTGCCAGCAGTAGGGACAGCTATGGCTACACCTTC,CASSRDSYGYTF
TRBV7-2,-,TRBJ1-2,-,TGTGCCAGCAGCTTAGCGGGCCCCGGCTATGGCTACACCTTC,CASSLAGPGYGYTF
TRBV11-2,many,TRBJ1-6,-,TGTGCCAGCAGCTTAGTGAGGGGGAATTCACCCCTCCACTTT,CASSLVRGNSPLHF
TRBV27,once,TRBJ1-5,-,TGTGCCAGCAGTTTCATTCCCCCTACAGGAAGATATCAGCCCCAGCATTTT,CASSFIPPTGRYQPQHF
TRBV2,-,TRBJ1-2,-,TGTGCCAGCAGTGATCGGGGGGAGACCTCCTCCGGCTACACCTTC,CASSDRGETSSGYTF
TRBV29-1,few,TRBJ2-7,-,TGCAGCGTTGTCAACTCGGGATCCAGAGACCTCCACGAGCAGTACTTC,CSVVNSGSRDLHEQYF
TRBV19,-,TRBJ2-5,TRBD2,TGTGCCAGTAGCCCCCCCGTTGGGACTAGGGGGGAGACCCAGTACTTC,CASSPPVGTRGETQYF
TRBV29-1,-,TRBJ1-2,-,TGCAGCGTTGACGTCGTCGCGGATGGCTACACCTTC,CSVDVVADGYTF
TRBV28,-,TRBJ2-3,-,TGTGCCAGCAGGGGGGGACGGAATACGCAGTATTTT,CASRGGRNTQYF
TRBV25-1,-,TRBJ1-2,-,TGTGCCAGCAGTGCCACCCTTGGGGGGAAGGATGGCTACACCTTC,CASSATLGGKDGYTF
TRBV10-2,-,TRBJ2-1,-,TGCGCCAGCAGACTAGATACCTACAATGAGCAGTTCTTC,CASRLDTYNEQFF